This TCR beta chain stems from a study of blood T cell repertoires in COVID-19. Study summary: PBMCs, B-cell-depleted T cells, or T cells were the source of the cDNA or gDNA that made up the material.

V lost 10 bases and J 1 base, leaving 14 bases between the germline ends. In germline, CDR1 is MNHEY, CDR2 SVGAGI. The CDR3 runs to 14 residues. Seattle-derived patients entered the study during active infection and were followed longitudinally. Authors' data handling: Amplification from reference gene primers served as the basis for estimated nucleated cell counts. Using immunoSEQ multiplex PCR, the repertoire was profiled, and TCRdb retains in-frame clones only, with some absent. V and J calls and clone size follow that table, whereas D and trimming were derived from the DNA. The table includes 300,000 or so clones, just over 90% detected once.

Sequences were obtained from peripheral blood. The chain recombines TRBV6-5 with TRBJ2-4, with a possible D match to TRBD1 (5 bases). This sequence originates from a woman aged 30 to 39 with COVID-19, enrolled during active disease. The CDR3 region has the DNA TGTGCCACCTCCTACCCAGGGGCCAAAAACATTCAGTACTTC. Residues: CATSYPGAKNIQYF.